This T cell receptor beta chain was profiled in a study of blood T cell repertoires in COVID-19. Study information: Both acute and convalescent COVID-19 samples were obtained from the United States, Italy and Spain.

Germline V lookup: CDR1 MNHEY, CDR2 SVGAGI. The CDR3 consists of 13 residues. V lost 6 bases and J 1 base, leaving 9 bases between the germline ends. Under the authors' procedure: Reference gene primer amplification gave estimated nucleated cell counts. Here immunoSEQ multiplex PCR was the method, and the copy in TCRdb shows in-frame clones only, minus some. V, J and clone size are taken as reported in that table, and D and trimming were inferred from the DNA itself. The sample records about 61,000 clones, about 90% being singletons. The V and J genes are TRBV6-5 and TRBJ2-5; the D is unclear. The origin of this receptor is a woman between 45 and 60 years old with active or convalescent COVID-19. Material for sequencing was peripheral blood. This CDR3 reads CASRTTSQETQYF. As DNA, the CDR3 is TGTGCCAGCAGAACGACAAGCCAAGAGACCCAGTACTTC.